This T cell receptor beta chain was obtained from a study of shared clonotypes between healthy human individuals. Study at large: Samples came from a couple of female and a few male donors aged 18 to 49. Whole-study results and caveats: Estimated clonotype richness was generally higher in naive than memory subsets.

CD8 cells regarded as naive lacked CD45RO, were positively chosen for CCR7, and omitted terminally differentiated effector memory CD45RA+ cells. On this clone itself: Its specificity is unknown.

Across several immunoSEQ plates, the genomic DNA of each subset was split evenly. Sequencing was performed with immunoSEQ multiplex PCR; in TCRdb, only in-frame clones are kept and a portion is missing. Among approximately 600,000 clones, around 95% were seen once, and the ten largest hold 0.11%. The CDR3 sequence is 13 residues long. Germline V gene data show CDR1 as SNHLY and CDR2 as FYNNEI. V lost 10 bases to trimming and J lost 8 bases; unmatched junction nucleotides: 12. This clonotype was obtained from a woman in her twenties or thirties in good health. The V gene is TRBV2, the J gene TRBJ1-2; 8 positions match TRBD1. The sequenced material came from naive CD8+ T cells sorted from blood. The CDR3 DNA reads TGTGCCAATACGGACAGGGATTCTCGGGGCTACACCTTC. This gives the protein CANTDRDSRGYTF.